These 6 T cell receptor beta chains originate from one sample sequenced in a study of OX40 agonist ivuxolimab in advanced cancers. The method was immunoSEQ multiplex PCR; TCRdb's version includes in-frame clones alone and lacks a portion of them. Here the sample spans about 82,000 clones, approximately 85% being singletons. This material consisted of CD4+ or CD8+ T cells sorted from blood, taken in a trial of the OX40 agonist ivuxolimab. The source of these receptors is an adult with an advanced solid tumor such as melanoma, head and neck, liver or kidney cancer.

This sequence joins TRBV5-1 and TRBJ2-7, with TRBD2 identical over 8 bases. Germline CDR1 and CDR2: SGHRS and YFSETQ. The J segment lost 5 bases and the V segment lost 1 base, leaving 8 bases of the junction unmatched. This CDR3 is 15 amino acids long. CDR3 nucleotides: TGCGCCAGCAGCTTGAATCTAGCGGGTCCCGACGAGCAGTACTTC. Amino acid sequence: CASSLNLAGPDEQYF.

A few counts support this clone. The chain joins TRBV27 to TRBJ1-4; D might be TRBD1 (6 bases). V was trimmed by 5 bases and J by 3 bases, leaving 10 bases between them. Per the germline V gene, CDR1 is MNHEY and CDR2 is SMNVEV (reference sequence). This CDR3 is built from 14 residues. The CDR3 DNA reads as TGTGCCAGCAGTAGGGGGGTGGCTAATGAAAAACTGTTTTTT. As protein: CASSRGVANEKLFF.

J is TRBJ2-5 and V is TRBV28, with D hard to call. The closer fit of TRBJ2-7 to the DNA end suggests the J call may be wrong. Germline lookup yields CDR1 MDHEN and CDR2 SYDVKM. CDR3 length: 15 amino acids. CDR3 nucleotides: TGTGCCAGCAGTTTATGGTGGCAGGACTCCTACGAGCAGTACTTC. This translates into CASSLWWQDSYEQYF.

V is TRBV10-3 and J is TRBJ2-2; D is undetermined. This CDR3 region has 15 residues. Germline lookup yields CDR1 ENHRY and CDR2 SYGVKD. Trimming pared 0 bases from V and 6 bases from J, leaving 11 bases between. The CDR3 sequence: CAISESQQTSGELFF. Here the CDR3 DNA reads TGTGCCATCAGTGAGTCACAGCAGACATCCGGGGAGCTGTTTTTT.

In its sample, this clone was seen once. The chain has TRBV18 and TRBJ1-3; D not certain. Between the trimmed V and J ends, which lost 2 bases and 0 bases, there was a span of 11 bases. The CDR3 is made up of 16 amino acids. From germline, CDR1 is KGHSH and CDR2 LQKENI. The CDR3 region has the DNA TGTGCCAGCTCACCAGGTCCCTCTTACTCTGGAAACACCATATATTTT. This translates into CASSPGPSYSGNTIYF.

This clone came up many times. The chain is built from TRBV11-2 and TRBJ2-2; D gene uncertain. The germline V gene encodes CDR1 SGHAT and CDR2 FQNNGV. V was cut by 0 bases and J by 2 bases, with 10 bases left in between. CDR3 size: 16 residues. Here the CDR3 reads CASSLDSKGNTGELFF. CDR3 coding DNA: TGTGCCAGCAGCTTAGATTCTAAGGGAAACACCGGGGAGCTGTTTTTT. Drawing the rest from reference TRBV11-2 and TRBJ2-2, the complete variable domain is EAGVAQSPRYKIIEKRQSVAFWCNPISGHATLYWYQQILGQGPKLLIQFQNNGVVDDSQLPKDRFSAERLKGVDSTLKIQPAKLEDSAVYLCASSLDSKGNTGELFFGEGSRLTVL.